This paragraph reports one T cell receptor (beta chain). In its sample, this clonotype was seen many times. What this receptor recognizes is not known. There are no base qualities to consult, and no much larger clone falls within one base. The data originate from a study of CD8 T cells in ankylosing spondylitis (dated by TCRdb to about 2017). General notes on the study: The study profiled T cell receptor beta repertoires in healthy donors and ankylosing spondylitis patients to find disease-linked TCR variants. The whole study cohort included over a hundred healthy donors and some 27 ankylosing spondylitis patients. Peripheral blood was sampled, and synovial fluid was additionally collected from ankylosing spondylitis patients. Paper-wide results and their limitations: Some of the motif variants had been reported before in the synovial fluid and blood of reactive arthritis patients, a finding that suggests common disease-initiation mechanisms. The disease-linked clones were reported to be significantly enriched in matched synovial fluid samples from ankylosing spondylitis patients. A TCR beta motif made up of 7 to 9 highly homologous amino acid variants appeared to be characteristic of blood from ankylosing spondylitis patients. The disease-linked clones had a CD8+ phenotype and were found at relatively low frequencies in peripheral blood.

As encoded in the germline V gene, CDR1 is SGDLS while CDR2 is YYNGEE. The CDR3 contains 16 residues, cysteine and phenylalanine counted. The entry retains the CDR3 DNA only, 48 bases that are in frame from base 1. V is pared back by 5 bases and J by 6 bases, with 21 bases lying between the germline termini. TCRdb shows the sequencer as Illumina HiSeq 2500. Quantitative 5'-RACE with molecular barcodes was used to prepare TCR beta libraries. The source study handled its data this way. Disease-linked TCR variants were identified with a new computational method built on a probabilistic model of VDJ rearrangement. In TCRdb, the public reads were trimmed at Q25 with fastp and aligned with MiXCR, with productive beta chains retained. One record per CDR3 amino acid sequence lists the most common genes and DNA. The V and J calls reflect TCRdb's pipeline rather than the authors' work. The sample records some 40,000 distinct CDR3 sequences, around 3% of which are singletons. The biggest ten clones account for roughly 2.8% of the sample.

Recombination connected TRBV9 to TRBJ2-1, with the D gene tentatively TRBD1 or TRBD2, based on 5 matching bases in each. This TCR was sampled from a male donor with ankylosing spondylitis or in good health (not recorded which). Source material: blood, either unsorted or a sorted T cell fraction (not recorded which). The CDR3 is CASSGGSQTRFNEQFF. The DNA sequence is as follows: TGTGCCAGCAGTGGGGGAAGCCAGACCCGTTTCAATGAGCAGTTCTTC.